These 28 T cell receptor beta chains were all obtained from the same sample, sequenced in a study of blood T cell repertoires in COVID-19 (dated by TCRdb to about 2020). The method behind the library was the immunoSEQ multiplex PCR assay. The table was pulled from immuneACCESS by TCRdb, which kept in-frame rearrangements only. Such tables lose some clones; where checked, under half of the loss comes from unresolved V genes, and the rest has no known cause. The sample includes about 130,000 clones, with around 88% observed a single time. Jointly, the top ten make up around 10% of the sample. The sequencing input was peripheral blood. These receptors originate from a man aged 50 or older with acute or convalescent COVID-19.

In nucleotides, the CDR3 is TGTGCCAGCAGTTACAACCCCTCAGATACGCAGTATTTT. This encodes CASSYNPSDTQYF. V usage is TRBV12-3 or TRBV12-4 and J usage is TRBJ2-3; D gene unclear. The CDR3 runs to 13 residues. Trimming took off 4 bases at V and 4 bases at J, with 9 bases between the two ends.

The CDR3 is CASSVEGGHAGELFF. CDR3 DNA: TGTGCCAGCAGCGTAGAAGGGGGTCACGCCGGGGAGCTGTTTTTT. The chain is built from TRBV9 and TRBJ2-2, with D tentatively TRBD1 (6 bases). CDR3 length: 15 residues. Per the germline V gene, CDR1 is SGDLS and CDR2 is YYNGEE. V lost 0 bases and J lost 6, with 12 bases in between.

The rearrangement links TRBV2 to TRBJ1-1; D gene ambiguous. V was pared by 7 bases and J by 9 bases, with 18 bases between. This CDR3 has 13 amino acids. In germline, CDR1 is SNHLY, CDR2 FYNNEI. Here the CDR3 DNA reads TGTGCCAGCATTGTTAGGGCAGCGGCTCAAGCTTTCTTT. Protein sequence: CASIVRAAAQAFF.

This chain connects TRBV11-2 to TRBJ1-2; unclear D gene. The CDR3 has 14 amino acids. V was trimmed by 0 bases and J by 8 bases, leaving 13 bases between them. Germline values: CDR1 SGHAT, CDR2 FQNNGV. The DNA of the CDR3 is TGTGCCAGCAGCTTAGATGCAACGGCGGCGGGCTACACCTTC. Amino acid sequence: CASSLDATAAGYTF.

This rearrangement joins TRBV12-3 or TRBV12-4 to TRBJ1-1, with D possibly matching TRBD1 (5 bases). CDR3 length equals 13 residues. The V and J ends lost 6 bases and 10 bases respectively, with 18 bases between them. The DNA for the CDR3 is TGTGCCAGCAGACTTTTTAACAGGTCCACAGCTTTCTTT. Protein sequence: CASRLFNRSTAFF.

This chain links TRBV20-1 with TRBJ2-5; no firm D call. The CDR3 length is 11 residues. V lost 6 bases, J lost 5 bases, and 10 bases lay in between. CDR1 and CDR2 (germline): DFQATT, SNEGSKA (reference sequence). The CDR3 protein is CSAPQFETQYF. Written as DNA, the CDR3 is TGCAGTGCACCGCAGTTTGAGACCCAGTACTTC.

In its sample, this clone was seen once. The chain joins TRBV6-1 to TRBJ1-2; weak D call: TRBD1 (6 bases). The CDR3 is 15 amino acids. Germline lookup yields CDR1 MNHNS and CDR2 SASEGT. V gave up 3 bases and J gave up 2 bases, with 13 bases separating them. The CDR3 is CASSEDWGLNYGYTF. DNA of the CDR3: TGTGCCAGCAGTGAGGATTGGGGGCTAAACTATGGCTACACCTTC.

This chain uses TRBV13 with TRBJ2-1; the match to TRBD2 covers 10 bases. With V trimmed by 2 bases and J by 2 bases, 9 bases remained unmatched. Germline assignment: CDR1 PRHDT and CDR2 FYEKMQ (reference sequence). The CDR3 runs 18 residues. This chain's CDR3 is CASSLLSSGSPPYNEQFF. In nucleotides, the CDR3 is TGTGCCAGCAGCTTACTGTCTAGCGGGAGTCCCCCCTACAATGAGCAGTTCTTC.

The V call is TRBV2, the J call TRBJ2-1, with 11 bases lining up with TRBD1. The CDR3 extends over 14 amino acids. In germline, CDR1 is SNHLY, CDR2 FYNNEI. V shed 11 bases, J shed 4 bases, and the junction held 7 bases outside the gene matches. CDR3 amino acids: CASGTGGWYNEQFF. The CDR3 coding sequence is TGTGCCTCTGGGACAGGGGGTTGGTACAATGAGCAGTTCTTC. Full variable domain (rest looked up from reference TRBV2 and TRBJ2-1): EPEVTQTPSHQVTQMGQEVILRCVPISNHLYFYWYRQILGQKVEFLVSFYNNEISEKSEIFDDQFSVERPDGSNFTLKIRSTKLEDSAMYFCASGTGGWYNEQFFGPGTRLTVL.

This chain joins TRBV2 and TRBJ2-7; 7 nucleotides agree with TRBD1. The germline V gene has CDR1 SNHLY and CDR2 FYNNEI. V shed 5 bases, J shed 2 bases, and the junction held 9 bases outside the gene matches. This CDR3 is built from 15 residues. CDR3 DNA: TGTGCCAGCAGTATCTTCGGCCAGGGGGCCTACGAGCAGTACTTC. Amino acid sequence: CASSIFGQGAYEQYF.

The chain is built from TRBV10-1 and TRBJ1-1; no firm D call. Germline V gene data show CDR1 as WNHNN and CDR2 as SYGVQD (reference sequence). The CDR3 is 13 residues long. V lost 0 bases and J 10 bases, leaving 12 bases between the germline ends. The DNA of the CDR3 is TGCGCCAGCAGTGAGTCGATCGGCGGTGGAGCTTTCTTT. Its translation: CASSESIGGGAFF.

The chain recombines TRBV7-9 with TRBJ1-6, with D possibly being TRBD1 (5 bases). Germline V lookup: CDR1 SEHNR, CDR2 FQNEAQ (reference sequence). The CDR3 spans 18 residues. V gave up 2 bases and J gave up 6 bases, with 20 bases separating them. The CDR3 DNA reads as TGTGCCAGCAGCTTACGCCGTCCGGGGGATTATGGTAATTCACCCCTCCACTTT. Its protein is CASSLRRPGDYGNSPLHF.

The chain is built from TRBV19 and TRBJ1-2; D gene uncertain. This CDR3 contains 16 residues. Germline lookup yields CDR1 LNHDA and CDR2 SQIVND (reference sequence). Trimming took 2 bases from V and 3 from J, leaving 16 bases between them. The DNA for the CDR3 is TGTGCCAGTAGTATATCCCGATTCGGTCGGGACTATGGCTACACCTTC. This encodes CASSISRFGRDYGYTF. The variable domain in full, completed from reference TRBV19 and TRBJ1-2, reads DGGITQSPKYLFRKEGQNVTLSCEQNLNHDAMYWYRQDPGQGLRLIYYSQIVNDFQKGDIAEGYSVSREKKESFPLTVTSAQKNPTAFYLCASSISRFGRDYGYTFGSGTRLTVV.

Concerning this clone itself: One end of the junction is discordant with germline, which a read error may explain. The J gene is TRBJ1-5, the V gene TRBV7-8; no reliable D call. CDR1 SGHVS and CDR2 FQNEAQ come from the germline V gene. The CDR3 is made up of 15 amino acids. CDR3 sequence (DNA): TGTGCCAGCAGTCTTCGGGGATTCGACAATCAACCCCAGCATTTT. Translation gives CASSLRGFDNQPQHF.

J is TRBJ2-7 and V is TRBV6-1; unclear D gene. The V gene lost 0 bases and the J gene lost 4 bases, with 4 bases spanning the gap. The CDR3 consists of 12 residues. CDR1 and CDR2 (germline): MNHNS, SASEGT. CDR3 amino acids: CASSEARYEQYF. The CDR3 bases are TGTGCCAGCAGTGAAGCGCGGTACGAGCAGTACTTC.

This clone was observed a few times. J is TRBJ1-5 and V is TRBV2; D is undetermined. This CDR3 has 13 residues. V shed 8 bases and J shed 7 bases, with 15 bases lying between them. Per the germline V gene, CDR1 is SNHLY and CDR2 is FYNNEI. CDR3 in DNA: TGTGCCAGCCACCCGGGAGGGTGGCAGCCCCAGCATTTT. This codes for CASHPGGWQPQHF.

In its sample, this clone was seen once. V gene TRBV4-1 combines with J gene TRBJ1-5; no reliable D call. Germline V gene sequence: CDR1 MGHRA, CDR2 YSYEKL. V lost 0 bases to trimming and J lost 7 bases, with 16 bases between them. CDR3 length equals 16 residues. This chain's CDR3 is CASSQDQNTGRQPQHF. For the CDR3, the DNA is TGCGCCAGCAGCCAAGATCAAAACACGGGGAGGCAGCCCCAGCATTTT.

This sequence joins TRBV5-1 and TRBJ1-2; no firm D call. The V gene's germline CDR1 is SGHRS and CDR2 YFSETQ. Between the trimmed V and J ends, which lost 0 bases and 5 bases, there was a span of 8 bases. The CDR3 spans 13 residues. CDR3 bases: TGCGCCAGCAGCTTGGGCCGGAGATATGGCTACACCTTC. Amino acids: CASSLGRRYGYTF.

Concerning this clone itself: One end of the junction is discordant with germline, which a read error may explain. V usage is TRBV29-1 and J usage is TRBJ2-7; tentative D call: TRBD1 (6 bases). The CDR3 contains 14 residues. The germline V gene has CDR1 SQVTM and CDR2 ANQGSEA. The CDR3 spells CCVVVRQGHYEQYF. The CDR3 DNA is TGCTGCGTTGTAGTGCGGCAGGGGCATTACGAGCAGTACTTC.

The chain combines TRBV18 with TRBJ1-6, with D hard to call. Trimming cost V 2 bases and J 5 bases, with 10 bases left between them. The CDR3 loop spans 15 amino acids. Germline V gene data show CDR1 as KGHSH and CDR2 as LQKENI. The CDR3 sequence: CASSPMLQDNSPLHF. CDR3 bases: TGTGCCAGCTCACCAATGCTTCAGGATAATTCACCCCTCCACTTT.

The V gene is TRBV5-1, the J gene TRBJ1-1; no clear D gene. There are 16 residues in the CDR3. V lost 1 base, J lost 2 bases, and 15 bases lay in between. The germline gives CDR1 SGHRS, CDR2 YFSETQ. The chain's CDR3 is CASSLQFLGVNTEAFF. The CDR3 DNA reads as TGCGCCAGCAGCTTGCAGTTCTTAGGAGTAAACACTGAAGCTTTCTTT.

Details on this clone: Mismatch with germline at one junction end may stem from a read error. The genes are TRBV19 and TRBJ1-1, with D unclear. Germline values: CDR1 LNHDA, CDR2 SQIVND (reference sequence). The CDR3 contains 13 residues. CDR3 DNA: TGTGCCAGTAGTAACGCCTTCGAGGCTGAGGCTTTCTTT. As protein: CASSNAFEAEAFF.

This clone was seen only once. V is TRBV5-1 and J is TRBJ2-5; 8 positions match TRBD2. Trimming took 1 base from V and 5 from J; bases not matched to a gene: 10. Germline-derived CDR1 and CDR2 are SGHRS and YFSETQ. The CDR3 has 16 residues. DNA of the CDR3: TGCGCCAGCAGCTTGTACCTAGCGGGTGGGGGTGAGACCCAGTACTTC. Encoded protein: CASSLYLAGGGETQYF.

The V gene is TRBV6-5, the J gene TRBJ1-5; D is unresolved. Trimming left V 6 bases short and J 0 bases short, with 6 bases between. Germline-derived CDR1 and CDR2 are MNHEY and SVGAGI. The CDR3 consists of 13 residues. The DNA for the CDR3 is TGTGCCAGCAGCTTAGATAGCAATCAGCCCCAGCATTTT. Translation gives CASSLDSNQPQHF.

The chain joins TRBV11-2 to TRBJ1-2; D uncertain. Germline-derived CDR1 and CDR2 are SGHAT and FQNNGV. V lost 3 bases to trimming and J lost 7 bases, with 12 bases between them. The CDR3 spans 13 residues. CDR3 amino acids: CASSFGPRGGYTF. In DNA form, the CDR3 reads TGTGCCAGCAGCTTTGGGCCACGGGGTGGCTACACCTTC. Variable domain in full (rest from reference TRBV11-2 and TRBJ1-2): EAGVAQSPRYKIIEKRQSVAFWCNPISGHATLYWYQQILGQGPKLLIQFQNNGVVDDSQLPKDRFSAERLKGVDSTLKIQPAKLEDSAVYLCASSFGPRGGYTFGSGTRLTVV.

The chain joins TRBV28 to TRBJ2-3; D perhaps matches TRBD2 (7 bases). The CDR3 covers 17 residues. Trimming took off 6 bases at V and 4 bases at J, with 23 bases between the two ends. CDR1 is MDHEN, CDR2 SYDVKM, per germline. DNA of the CDR3: TGTGCCAGCAGCCCATCGGTGGGGGCGGGAGCAGCAGATACGCAGTATTTT. Translating it yields CASSPSVGAGAADTQYF.

The chain combines TRBV10-2 with TRBJ1-4; D is unresolved. In germline, CDR1 is WSHSY, CDR2 SAAADI. The CDR3 loop spans 14 amino acids. The V end lost 4 bases, the J end lost 0 bases, and 6 bases lay between the germline ends. The CDR3 sequence is CASSVSTTNEKLFF. In nucleotides, the CDR3 is TGCGCCAGCAGTGTTTCTACAACTAATGAAAAACTGTTTTTT.

The chain has TRBV7-2 and TRBJ2-6, with TRBD2 matching over 11 bases. CDR3 size: 18 residues. CDR1 SGHTA and CDR2 FQGNSA come from the germline V gene. V lost 5 bases to trimming and J lost 2 bases; unmatched junction nucleotides: 8. The CDR3 region is CASSPRLAGWTGANVLTF. CDR3 coding DNA: TGTGCCAGCAGCCCTCGACTAGCGGGGTGGACTGGGGCCAACGTCCTGACTTTC.